This TCR beta chain derives from a study of radiotherapy plus CTLA-4 blockade in lung cancer. Assay: immunoSEQ multiplex PCR; the TCRdb copy retains only in-frame clones and omits some. This sample yields over 75,000 clones, of which roughly four fifths are seen a single time; more than 0.65% belongs to the top ten. A remark on this clone: The junction shows a germline mismatch at one end, possibly a read error.

The CDR3 covers 15 residues. Germline-derived CDR1 and CDR2 are MNHEY and SMNVEV (reference sequence). This rearrangement joins TRBV27 to TRBJ2-3; D might be TRBD1 (5 bases). Source: peripheral blood, taken from a patient treated with radiotherapy plus ipilimumab. This receptor was obtained from a human donor with non-small cell lung cancer who had stable disease on radiotherapy plus ipilimumab. CDR3 bases: TGTGCCAGCAGTATATCTCACAGGCTTACAGATACGCAGTATTTT. Protein product: CASSISHRLTDTQYF.